This TCR beta chain was captured by sequencing in a study of cytomegalovirus exposure and HLA in healthy donors. On the study more broadly: Counted in an early data release were approximately 85 million unique TCRs from HLA-typed donors.

About this clone itself: What it binds is unknown.

V was trimmed by 3 bases and J by 3 bases, leaving 12 bases between them. CDR3 length: 14 amino acids. Germline V gene sequence: CDR1 MDHEN, CDR2 SYDVKM. General study results and limits: Researchers catalogued approximately 170 TCR beta chains as cytomegalovirus-associated.

PCR was performed using 60 Vbeta and 13 Jbeta primers. Sequencing used immunoSEQ multiplex PCR; TCRdb keeps in-frame clones, though not all of them. The data hold 120,000 to 150,000 clones, with roughly 73% observed a single time. Sequences were obtained from PBMCs. This TCR was sampled from a middle-aged woman in good health and CMV-seronegative. The chain couples TRBV28 to TRBJ2-7; D perhaps matches TRBD2 (5 bases). In DNA, the CDR3 is TGTGCCAGCAGTTTGGGTGGCGGGCGCTACGAGCAGTACGTC. Amino acids: CASSLGGGRYEQYV.